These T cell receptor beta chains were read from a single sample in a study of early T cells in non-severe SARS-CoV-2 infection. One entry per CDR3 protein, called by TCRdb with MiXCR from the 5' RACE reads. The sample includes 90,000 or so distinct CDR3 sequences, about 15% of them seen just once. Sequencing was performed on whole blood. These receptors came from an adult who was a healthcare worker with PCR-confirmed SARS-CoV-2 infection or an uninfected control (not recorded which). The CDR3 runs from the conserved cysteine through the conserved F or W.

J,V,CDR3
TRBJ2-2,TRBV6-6,CASSPQGASTGELFF
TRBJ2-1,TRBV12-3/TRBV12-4,CASSPRTPEQFF
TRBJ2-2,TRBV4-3,CASSHHLDGAGELFF
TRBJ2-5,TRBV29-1,CSVEAGGGETQYF
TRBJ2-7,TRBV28,CASLSGTTYEQYF
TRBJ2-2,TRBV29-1,CSVEDLRDTGELFF
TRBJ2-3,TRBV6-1,CASSESGRTDTQYF
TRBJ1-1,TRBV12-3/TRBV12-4,CASSLGAGVGTEAFF
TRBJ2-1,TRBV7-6,CASTSDHYNEQFF
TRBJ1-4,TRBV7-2,CASSLHFWEKLFF
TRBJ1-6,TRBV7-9,CASSHRAGDGNSPLHF
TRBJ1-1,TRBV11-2,CASSLDLTTEAFF
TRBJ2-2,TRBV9,CASSVALLGGNTGELFF
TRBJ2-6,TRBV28,CAQPAGSESGANVLTF
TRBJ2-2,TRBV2,CASSGVRDGELFF
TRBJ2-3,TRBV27,CASSSVRDGTDTQYF
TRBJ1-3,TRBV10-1,CASRAAPGDTIYF
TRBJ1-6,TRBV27,CASSNDRDSPLHF
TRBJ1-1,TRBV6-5,CASRGRTGANTEAFF
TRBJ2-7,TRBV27,CASSAGTAYEQYF
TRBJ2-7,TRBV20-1,CSAELDRQYF
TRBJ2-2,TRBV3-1,CASSAGTGDSRGDTGELFF
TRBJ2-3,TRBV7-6,CASSLDGRNTDTQYF
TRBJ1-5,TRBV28,CASSFDSNQPQHF
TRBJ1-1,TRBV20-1,CSAAETARKAFF
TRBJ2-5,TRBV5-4,CASSLDRRETQYF
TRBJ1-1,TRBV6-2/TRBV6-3,CASSGTAAVLAFF
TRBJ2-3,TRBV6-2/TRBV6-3,CASSYGRATDTQYF
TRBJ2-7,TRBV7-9,CASSGRGAYEQYF
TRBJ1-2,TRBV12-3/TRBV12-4,CASSLLENYGYTF
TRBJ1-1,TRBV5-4,CASSLGLAGGVAEAFF
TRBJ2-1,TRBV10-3,CAISETSVSNEQFF
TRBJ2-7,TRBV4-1,CASSQSGDEQYF
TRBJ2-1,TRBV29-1,CSVGTGGYNEQFF